Listed below are T cell receptor beta chains from one sample, sequenced in a study of shared T cell receptors in the human thymus. Clones were read by immunoSEQ multiplex PCR, and TCRdb kept only the in-frame ones, dropping some. This sample carries 540,000 or so clones, roughly 74% of them seen once, and the ten largest clones take about 0.014%. These data were also filed under a second study, of human thymus T cells.

Source material: thymocytes. These receptor sequences come from a boy under three years old with a congenital heart defect. Both conserved end residues are part of each CDR3. Each record gives: D gene, clone size, V gene, J gene, CDR3 DNA, CDR3 protein. D genes are given only for firm matches. For some rows the clone size is stated as once, few or many, or as a class when expanded; others skip it.

>TRBD1|once|TRBV12-5|TRBJ1-6
TGTGCTAGTGCTTTGGGCCAGGGGGGTTCACCCCTCCACTTT
CASALGQGGSPLHF
>TRBD2|NA|TRBV4-1|TRBJ2-3
TGCGCCAGCAGCCAAGGACTAGCGGGAACCACAGATACGCAGTATTTT
CASSQGLAGTTDTQYF
>NA|once|TRBV6-1|TRBJ2-1
TGTGCCAGCAGTGAAGCGCGGGGGCTAGCGGACGTAAAGCAGTTCTTC
CASSEARGLADVKQFF
>NA|NA|TRBV25-1|TRBJ2-7
TGTGCCAGCAGAAACAGCGGAGGCTACGAGCAGTACTTC
CASRNSGGYEQYF
>TRBD2|NA|TRBV28|TRBJ2-1
TGTGCCAGCGAGTTAGCGGGATGGGGGGTTAACCCACCCCGGGAAGCGCAGTTCTTC
CASELAGWGVNPPREAQFF
>TRBD1|NA|TRBV7-9|TRBJ2-7
TGTGCCAGCAGCTTAGTCCCCGGGACAGGGAATGGCGAGCAGTACTTC
CASSLVPGTGNGEQYF
>NA|NA|TRBV30|TRBJ2-3
TGTGCCTGGACGCCGCGCGGGTACCCTAGCACAGATACGCAGTATTTT
CAWTPRGYPSTDTQYF
>NA|few|TRBV30|TRBJ1-1
TGTGCCTGGAGAAGGGGTGTGGTACCGAACACTGAAGCTTTCTTT
CAWRRGVVPNTEAFF
>TRBD1|NA|TRBV27|TRBJ1-1
TGTGCCAGCAAGGGACAGGGGAACACTGAAGCTTTCTTT
CASKGQGNTEAFF
>NA|NA|TRBV30|TRBJ2-7
TGTGCCTGGAGTCCTACCACAGGGCCCTACGAGCAGTACTTC
CAWSPTTGPYEQYF
>TRBD2|once|TRBV4-1|TRBJ2-7
TGCGCCAGCAGCCCACTTAGCGGGAGTCGGTACGAGCAGTACTTC
CASSPLSGSRYEQYF
>NA|NA|TRBV19|TRBJ1-5
TGTGCCAGTAGCCCCCAGGGGAAGGGGAATCAGCCCCAGCATTTT
CASSPQGKGNQPQHF
>NA|few|TRBV11-3|TRBJ2-7
TGTGCCAGCAGCTTAAGGGGATACGAGCAGTACTTC
CASSLRGYEQYF
>TRBD2|NA|TRBV6-1|TRBJ2-1
TGTGCCAGCAGTGTACTGACTAGCGGGAGTAGGAGCGATGAGCAGTTCTTC
CASSVLTSGSRSDEQFF
>NA|NA|TRBV5-6|TRBJ1-3
TGTGCCAGCAGCTCAGGGTACTTCTCTGGAAACACCATATATTTT
CASSSGYFSGNTIYF
>NA|few|TRBV27|TRBJ1-4
TGTGCCAGCATGGGAGGTTCTAATGAAAAACTGTTTTTT
CASMGGSNEKLFF
>TRBD1|NA|TRBV4-1|TRBJ1-5
TGCGCCAGCAGCCCACCCCTCGGGACAGTCAATCAGCCCCAGCATTTT
CASSPPLGTVNQPQHF
>NA|NA|TRBV28|TRBJ2-3
TGTGCCAGCAGTCCCCCTACAGATACGCAGTATTTT
CASSPPTDTQYF